These T cell receptor beta chains were read from a single sample in a study of cytomegalovirus exposure and HLA in healthy donors. Using immunoSEQ multiplex PCR, the repertoire was profiled, and TCRdb retains in-frame clones only, with some absent. The sample has 150,000 to 200,000 clones, roughly 72% seen once; the top ten hold 1.9%. Sequenced: PBMCs. The receptors stem from a man under 40 in good health and CMV-seronegative. The conserved cysteine and the conserved F or W are not part of the CDR3 here. Fields, in order: V gene, J gene, CDR3 protein.

V gene: TRBV28; J gene: TRBJ1-3; CDR3 protein: ASMAPRLGDGNTIY
V gene: TRBV18; J gene: TRBJ1-4; CDR3 protein: ASYPGGTGREKLF
V gene: TRBV30; J gene: TRBJ1-5; CDR3 protein: AWSLGQSNQPQH
V gene: TRBV27; J gene: TRBJ2-3; CDR3 protein: ASRQGGIDTQY
V gene: TRBV5-1; J gene: TRBJ2-3; CDR3 protein: ASSLIQGRSTDTQY
V gene: TRBV7-2; J gene: NA; CDR3 protein: ASSPTAHEQY
V gene: TRBV28; J gene: TRBJ1-6; CDR3 protein: ASSLGQGADNSPLH
V gene: TRBV5-6; J gene: TRBJ1-2; CDR3 protein: ASSKNPSGSYGYT
V gene: TRBV5-1; J gene: TRBJ2-1; CDR3 protein: ASSSAGLASGDNEQF
V gene: TRBV4-1; J gene: TRBJ2-2; CDR3 protein: ASSQNRATNTGELF
V gene: TRBV27; J gene: TRBJ2-1; CDR3 protein: ASSLQAGSSYNEQF
V gene: TRBV4-1; J gene: TRBJ2-3; CDR3 protein: ASSQPRTSGRIVDTQY
V gene: TRBV18; J gene: TRBJ1-1; CDR3 protein: ASSQRPGTGVTEAF
V gene: TRBV9; J gene: TRBJ2-3; CDR3 protein: ASSVAGGWGDHTQY
V gene: TRBV7-9; J gene: TRBJ1-1; CDR3 protein: ASSLQLQKVVNTEAF
V gene: TRBV10-2; J gene: TRBJ1-2; CDR3 protein: ASSPTGGGDGYT
V gene: TRBV7-9; J gene: TRBJ2-2; CDR3 protein: ASSGRLAGVLHTGELF
V gene: TRBV6-5; J gene: TRBJ2-7; CDR3 protein: ASSYPASGRPYEQY
V gene: TRBV2; J gene: TRBJ2-7; CDR3 protein: ASSERTGYEQY
V gene: TRBV29-1; J gene: TRBJ2-2; CDR3 protein: SVGFSGIAGELF
V gene: TRBV28; J gene: TRBJ1-1; CDR3 protein: ASSSPGTVKTEAF
V gene: TRBV9; J gene: TRBJ2-2; CDR3 protein: ASSVGLAGHTGELF
V gene: TRBV7-2; J gene: TRBJ1-3; CDR3 protein: ATISAANTIY
V gene: TRBV18; J gene: TRBJ1-5; CDR3 protein: ASSPIQGQPQH
V gene: TRBV30; J gene: TRBJ1-3; CDR3 protein: AWSDPPGSSGNTIY
V gene: TRBV15; J gene: TRBJ1-5; CDR3 protein: ATSRDRGHNQPQH
V gene: TRBV18; J gene: TRBJ2-1; CDR3 protein: ASSQGQVYYNEQF
V gene: TRBV4-1; J gene: TRBJ1-1; CDR3 protein: ASSQGTTGWIGTEAF
V gene: TRBV5-4; J gene: TRBJ2-7; CDR3 protein: ASSTGTSLSYEQY
V gene: TRBV6-1; J gene: TRBJ2-1; CDR3 protein: ASSPAGESYNEQF
V gene: TRBV5-1; J gene: TRBJ1-2; CDR3 protein: ASSAREAGDYGYT
V gene: TRBV9; J gene: TRBJ2-2; CDR3 protein: ASSVDGRQTGELS
V gene: TRBV18; J gene: TRBJ2-3; CDR3 protein: ASSPWTSGRADTQY
V gene: TRBV9; J gene: TRBJ2-7; CDR3 protein: ASSLETGETYEQY
V gene: TRBV28; J gene: TRBJ1-2; CDR3 protein: ASSLDPTVDYGYT
V gene: TRBV7-3; J gene: TRBJ2-7; CDR3 protein: ASSLWFRAYEQY
V gene: TRBV7-2; J gene: TRBJ2-3; CDR3 protein: ASSPQRAANTDTQY
V gene: TRBV5-1; J gene: TRBJ2-7; CDR3 protein: ASSLMGHNPYEQY